Listed below are T cell receptor beta chains from one sample, sequenced in a study of T and B cells in COVID-19 patients. TCRdb reprocessed the multiplex PCR reads with MiXCR, giving one entry per CDR3 protein. Of about 8,200 distinct CDR3 sequences in the sample, 40% are singletons; the top ten hold more than 2.5%. What was sequenced was blood. The source is a human donor who had recovered from COVID-19. Both conserved end residues are part of each CDR3.

cdr3_length: 14
v_call: TRBV6-5
j_call: TRBJ1-2
cdr3_aa: CASRPGGWGYGYTF

cdr3_length: 14
v_call: TRBV27
j_call: TRBJ2-7
cdr3_aa: CASSWTESNYEQYF

cdr3_length: 16
v_call: TRBV6-5
j_call: TRBJ2-3
cdr3_aa: CASSYSGQGGTDTQYF

cdr3_length: 14
v_call: TRBV6-2/TRBV6-3
j_call: TRBJ1-6
cdr3_aa: CASRKEGQGFPLHF

cdr3_length: 17
v_call: TRBV5-6
j_call: TRBJ2-6
cdr3_aa: CASSLGRVLPGDNVLTF

cdr3_length: 16
v_call: TRBV5-6
j_call: TRBJ2-3
cdr3_aa: CASSSAGMGDTDTQYF

cdr3_length: 15
v_call: TRBV19
j_call: TRBJ1-3
cdr3_aa: CASTPGVGFGNTIYF

cdr3_length: 13
v_call: TRBV19
j_call: TRBJ1-2
cdr3_aa: CASSRGNNYGYTF

cdr3_length: 15
v_call: TRBV19
j_call: TRBJ1-4
cdr3_aa: CASTPLQTRGEKLFF

cdr3_length: 14
v_call: TRBV6-2/TRBV6-3
j_call: TRBJ1-5
cdr3_aa: CASGKTGGSQPQHF

cdr3_length: 15
v_call: TRBV28
j_call: TRBJ2-5
cdr3_aa: CASSFTPASRGTQYF

cdr3_length: 14
v_call: TRBV6-2/TRBV6-3
j_call: TRBJ1-2
cdr3_aa: CASSQPGTGIGYTF

cdr3_length: 14
v_call: TRBV6-2/TRBV6-3
j_call: TRBJ2-2
cdr3_aa: CASRVQGNTGELFF

cdr3_length: 16
v_call: TRBV6-5
j_call: TRBJ1-5
cdr3_aa: CASKGRGRDGNQPQHF

cdr3_length: 12
v_call: TRBV29-1
j_call: TRBJ2-1
cdr3_aa: CSAGGGGREQFF

cdr3_length: 15
v_call: TRBV11-3
j_call: TRBJ2-3
cdr3_aa: CASSLLAGGTDTQYF

cdr3_length: 15
v_call: TRBV7-2
j_call: TRBJ2-2
cdr3_aa: CASSPNPKNTGELFF

cdr3_length: 15
v_call: TRBV20-1
j_call: TRBJ2-3
cdr3_aa: CSAPTSGGGGDTQYF

cdr3_length: 15
v_call: TRBV5-6
j_call: TRBJ2-3
cdr3_aa: CASSLGGGITDTQYF

cdr3_length: 13
v_call: TRBV18
j_call: TRBJ2-7
cdr3_aa: CASSPSKGYEQYF

cdr3_length: 16
v_call: TRBV20-1
j_call: TRBJ2-2
cdr3_aa: CSARDSLGGATGELFF

cdr3_length: 12
v_call: TRBV6-5
j_call: TRBJ2-7
cdr3_aa: CASSLSGGEQYF

cdr3_length: 15
v_call: TRBV27
j_call: TRBJ2-5
cdr3_aa: CASRLAGGNQETQYF

cdr3_length: 13
v_call: TRBV29-1
j_call: TRBJ2-5
cdr3_aa: CSVDGAGRETQYF

cdr3_length: 15
v_call: TRBV11-3
j_call: TRBJ2-2
cdr3_aa: CASSFTGPNTGELFF

cdr3_length: 17
v_call: TRBV19
j_call: TRBJ1-1
cdr3_aa: CASSPGQGAFVFPEAFF

cdr3_length: 15
v_call: TRBV5-1
j_call: TRBJ2-2
cdr3_aa: CASSLATANTGELIF

cdr3_length: 10
v_call: TRBV20-1
j_call: TRBJ2-1
cdr3_aa: CSAIQGEQFF

cdr3_length: 14
v_call: TRBV19
j_call: TRBJ2-5
cdr3_aa: CASSIRQGRETQYF

cdr3_length: 15
v_call: TRBV6-5
j_call: TRBJ2-6
cdr3_aa: CASSRGMSGANVLTF

cdr3_length: 16
v_call: TRBV13
j_call: TRBJ2-7
cdr3_aa: CASSSGTGSKPYEQYF

cdr3_length: 15
v_call: TRBV5-1
j_call: TRBJ2-3
cdr3_aa: CASSLEWPITDTQYF

cdr3_length: 11
v_call: TRBV5-4
j_call: TRBJ2-5
cdr3_aa: CASSYDGTGDF

cdr3_length: 13
v_call: TRBV5-6
j_call: TRBJ1-2
cdr3_aa: CASSWGQENGYTF

cdr3_length: 14
v_call: TRBV27
j_call: TRBJ2-1
cdr3_aa: CASSYRGSYNEQFF

cdr3_length: 14
v_call: TRBV19
j_call: TRBJ2-3
cdr3_aa: CASSVSQNTDTQYF

cdr3_length: 14
v_call: TRBV6-2/TRBV6-3
j_call: TRBJ2-7
cdr3_aa: CASSSWTGAYEQYF

cdr3_length: 13
v_call: TRBV6-5
j_call: TRBJ1-2
cdr3_aa: CASSPQGGNGYTF

cdr3_length: 14
v_call: TRBV5-5
j_call: TRBJ2-2
cdr3_aa: CASSLGMNTGELFF

cdr3_length: 13
v_call: TRBV19
j_call: TRBJ2-5
cdr3_aa: CASARQGKETQYF

cdr3_length: 13
v_call: TRBV19
j_call: TRBJ1-5
cdr3_aa: CASRPEGRQPQHF

cdr3_length: 17
v_call: TRBV19
j_call: TRBJ2-1
cdr3_aa: CASSPPYPRSSYNEQFF

cdr3_length: 11
v_call: TRBV19
j_call: TRBJ1-1
cdr3_aa: CASSQGTEAFF

cdr3_length: 14
v_call: TRBV6-2/TRBV6-3
j_call: TRBJ2-4
cdr3_aa: CASSYQGGVDIQYF

cdr3_length: 17
v_call: TRBV5-6
j_call: TRBJ2-3
cdr3_aa: CASSSWTGRAFTDTQYF

cdr3_length: 13
v_call: TRBV29-1
j_call: TRBJ2-1
cdr3_aa: CSAEGAAYNEQFF

cdr3_length: 14
v_call: TRBV11-1
j_call: TRBJ2-5
cdr3_aa: CASSLVREQETQYF

cdr3_length: 16
v_call: TRBV6-1
j_call: TRBJ2-7
cdr3_aa: CASSAASGQGSYEQYF

cdr3_length: 14
v_call: TRBV30
j_call: TRBJ2-1
cdr3_aa: CAWSLAVSYNEQFF

cdr3_length: 15
v_call: TRBV6-2/TRBV6-3
j_call: TRBJ2-2
cdr3_aa: CASSYLTGNTGELFF

cdr3_length: 16
v_call: TRBV29-1
j_call: TRBJ1-1
cdr3_aa: CSGRGVGIGVNTEAFF

cdr3_length: 16
v_call: TRBV6-6
j_call: TRBJ1-6
cdr3_aa: CASSEDRRTYNSPLHF

cdr3_length: 16
v_call: TRBV5-4
j_call: TRBJ2-2
cdr3_aa: CASSQELGVKTGELFF